The 16 T cell receptor beta chains reported below all come from one sample, sequenced in a study of vaccination and CD4 T cells after COVID-19. As for treatment: approximately nine-day PBMC culture with coronavirus spike peptide pools or control peptides (ViraFEST assay). These receptors are not linked to any known antigen. Cultured CD4+ T cell DNA underwent sequencing with the Oncomine TCR Beta short-read assay. TCRdb passed the PCR reads through MiXCR, listing each CDR3 protein once. The sample yields more than 15,000 distinct CDR3 sequences, roughly 40% seen once. Sequenced here: CD4+ T cells from blood, cultured in vitro, sampled before SARS-CoV-2 vaccination. These receptor sequences come from a human donor who had recovered from COVID-19.

The chain has TRBV12-3 or TRBV12-4 and TRBJ2-7; D perhaps matches TRBD1 (7 bases). This CDR3 spans 13 amino acids. Trimming removed 7 bases at V and 1 base at J, with 11 bases between. DNA for the CDR3: TGTGCCAGCAACGCGGGACAGTCCTACGAGCAGTACTTC. It codes for CASNAGQSYEQYF.

This chain links TRBV18 with TRBJ1-1; no reliable D call. This CDR3 spans 14 amino acids. The germline gives CDR1 KGHSH, CDR2 LQKENI. Trimming took off 6 bases at V and 0 bases at J, with 11 bases between the two ends. The chain's CDR3 is CASSPYPMNTEAFF. The CDR3 nucleotides read TGTGCCAGCTCTCCCTATCCCATGAACACTGAAGCTTTCTTT.

This sequence joins TRBV20-1 and TRBJ2-1; a possible D gene is TRBD2 (6 bases). The CDR3 covers 16 residues. Germline V gene lookup returns CDR1 DFQATT and CDR2 SNEGSKA (reference sequence). Trimming shortened V by 5 bases and J by 0 bases, and 17 bases separated the two germline ends. CDR3 bases: TGCAGTGCTGTCCCGGGAGAAACGAGCTCCTACAATGAGCAGTTCTTC. Amino acid sequence: CSAVPGETSSYNEQFF.

This chain uses TRBV28 with TRBJ1-2; D perhaps matches TRBD1 (6 bases). The CDR3 has 11 amino acids. The germline CDR1 and CDR2 sequences are MDHEN and SYDVKM. V gave up 7 bases and J gave up 7 bases, with 10 bases separating them. This chain's CDR3 is CASKGRGGYTF. The CDR3 DNA sequence: TGTGCCAGCAAGGGCAGGGGTGGCTACACCTTC.

This chain uses TRBV20-1 with TRBJ2-3; the match to TRBD1 covers 9 bases. V lost 2 bases to trimming and J lost 5 bases; unmatched junction nucleotides: 17. This CDR3 region has 18 residues. Looked up from germline, CDR1 is DFQATT and CDR2 is SNEGSKA (reference sequence). CDR3 nucleotide sequence: TGCAGTGCTAGAAGGCATCCGGGAAGGGGACAGGGACTAGATACGCAGTATTTT. Encoded protein: CSARRHPGRGQGLDTQYF.

The V and J genes are TRBV7-9 and TRBJ1-1; 7 nucleotides agree with TRBD1. The CDR3 contains 14 residues. The germline CDR1 and CDR2 sequences are SEHNR and FQNEAQ (reference sequence). Trimming at V came to 3 bases and at J to 5 bases, leaving 6 bases not matched to a gene. The CDR3 coding sequence is TGTGCCAGCAGCTTTGACAGGGAAGGGACTGAAGCTTTCTTT. Translating it yields CASSFDREGTEAFF.

This clonotype was detected only a few times. The chain has TRBV27 and TRBJ1-2; D possibly corresponds to TRBD1 (6 bases). Trimming removed 6 bases from V and 6 bases from J, with 17 bases in between. This CDR3 is built from 14 residues. The germline CDR1 and CDR2 sequences are MNHEY and SMNVEV (reference sequence). The CDR3 region is CASRFVWGQDGYTF. The CDR3 coding sequence is TGTGCCAGCAGATTTGTGTGGGGGCAAGATGGCTACACCTTC.

V usage is TRBV5-1 and J usage is TRBJ1-1; a weak D match, TRBD1 (5 bases). V lost 0 bases to trimming and J lost 5 bases, with 11 bases between them. Germline values: CDR1 SGHRS, CDR2 YFSETQ. The length of the CDR3 is 14 residues. Here the CDR3 reads CASSLGVQATEAFF. The CDR3 bases are TGCGCCAGCAGCTTGGGGGTACAGGCGACTGAAGCTTTCTTT.

The genes are TRBV5-1 and TRBJ2-7; D is unresolved. V shed 4 bases and J shed 0 bases, with 8 bases lying between them. CDR3 size: 13 residues. Germline V CDR1 and CDR2: SGHRS, YFSETQ. CDR3 sequence (DNA): TGCGCCAGCAGCCCCCTTAGCTCCTACGAGCAGTACTTC. This sequence encodes CASSPLSSYEQYF. The full variable domain, in which reference TRBV5-1 and TRBJ2-7 provide the parts outside the CDR3, is KAGVTQTPRYLIKTRGQQVTLSCSPISGHRSVSWYQQTPGQGLQFLFEYFSETQRNKGNFPGRFSGRQFSNSRSEMNVSTLELGDSALYLCASSPLSSYEQYFGPGTRLTVT.

The rearrangement links TRBV29-1 to TRBJ1-5, with D maybe TRBD1 (5 bases). This CDR3 comprises 12 residues. V lost 6 bases and J 8 bases, leaving 14 bases between the germline ends. Germline V gene data show CDR1 as SQVTM and CDR2 as ANQGSEA. This CDR3 reads CSVWDAGEPQHF. The DNA for the CDR3 is TGCAGCGTCTGGGACGCGGGGGAGCCCCAGCATTTT.

This clonotype was recorded a few times. The chain combines TRBV2 with TRBJ1-5; TRBD1 is a possible D gene (6 bases). Germline values: CDR1 SNHLY, CDR2 FYNNEI. The CDR3 is 14 residues long. Trimming stripped 9 bases from V and 7 bases from J, with 19 bases between. CDR3 in amino acids: CASKQQGGEQPQHF. DNA of the CDR3: TGTGCCAGTAAACAACAGGGAGGGGAGCAGCCCCAGCATTTT. The full variable domain, with the rest looked up from reference TRBV2 and TRBJ1-5, is EPEVTQTPSHQVTQMGQEVILRCVPISNHLYFYWYRQILGQKVEFLVSFYNNEISEKSEIFDDQFSVERPDGSNFTLKIRSTKLEDSAMYFCASKQQGGEQPQHFGDGTRLSIL.

The chain is built from TRBV6-1 and TRBJ1-1; no reliable D call. The germline V gene encodes CDR1 MNHNS and CDR2 SASEGT. V was clipped by 6 bases and J by 1 base, with 15 bases between them. The CDR3 is 15 residues long. Here the CDR3 DNA reads TGTGCCAGCAGGGCGGAACCAAAGCAGAACACTGAAGCTTTCTTT. This codes for CASRAEPKQNTEAFF.

This chain uses TRBV7-2 with TRBJ2-7, with TRBD2 identical over 10 bases. Germline CDR1 is SGHTA and CDR2 is FQGNSA. V lost 5 bases to trimming and J lost 2 bases; unmatched junction nucleotides: 12. This CDR3 has 17 amino acids. The CDR3 DNA reads TGTGCCAGCAGCCACCGAGCTAGCGGGAGAAGGACCTACGAGCAGTACTTC. Encoded protein: CASSHRASGRRTYEQYF.

This clonotype was recorded once. The chain uses TRBV6-2 or TRBV6-3 and TRBJ2-5; possible D gene TRBD2, 7 bases. This CDR3 region has 17 residues. CDR1 and CDR2 (germline): MNHEY, SVGEGT. V was shortened by 0 bases and J by 4 bases, with 18 bases between the two germline ends. Here the CDR3 reads CASSYSIRGGARETQYF. CDR3 sequence (DNA): TGTGCCAGCAGTTACTCGATACGTGGGGGGGCCAGAGAGACCCAGTACTTC.

This clonotype came up a few times. The chain recombines TRBV6-1 with TRBJ1-2, with D tentatively TRBD1 (6 bases). Trimming took off 6 bases at V and 2 bases at J, with 10 bases between the two ends. The germline V gene has CDR1 MNHNS and CDR2 SASEGT. This CDR3 has 13 amino acids. As DNA, the CDR3 is TGTGCCAGCAGGGACAGCGCCAACTATGGCTACACCTTC. Translated: CASRDSANYGYTF.

V is TRBV2 and J is TRBJ1-5; perhaps TRBD1 as D (6 bases). Germline CDR1 SNHLY, CDR2 FYNNEI. Between the trimmed V and J ends, which lost 5 bases and 8 bases, there was a span of 16 bases. This CDR3 comprises 14 residues. The CDR3 region is CASSQLRGSEPQHF. The DNA for the CDR3 is TGTGCCAGCAGTCAACTCAGGGGATCAGAGCCCCAGCATTTT.